These 22 T cell receptor beta chains were sequenced from one sample in a study of long-term antiretroviral therapy in people with HIV. Researchers report immunoSEQ v3.0 was run at survey level. The protocol was immunoSEQ multiplex PCR, while the TCRdb copy is restricted to in-frame clones and leaves out a portion. Of some 21,000 clones listed, more than 65% are singletons. The sample here was unsorted PBMCs, taken at the start of antiretroviral therapy. These receptors originate from a man aged 45 to 65 with HIV.

The CDR3 spells CASKGDSTLETQYF. CDR3 sequence (DNA): TGTGCCAGCAAGGGGGACTCCACCCTTGAGACCCAGTACTTC. This rearrangement joins TRBV27 to TRBJ2-5; D tentatively fits TRBD1 or TRBD2 (6 bases each). The CDR3 has 14 residues. Germline V CDR1 and CDR2: MNHEY, SMNVEV (reference sequence). Trimming shortened V by 7 bases and J by 5 bases, and 17 bases separated the two germline ends.

V is TRBV9 and J is TRBJ2-7; possibly TRBD1 or TRBD2 for D (7 bases each). This CDR3 has 16 amino acids. The germline CDR1 and CDR2 sequences are SGDLS and YYNGEE. V lost 3 bases to trimming and J lost 5 bases, with 21 bases between them. The CDR3 sequence is CASSEGSGGGVDEQYF. The CDR3 nucleotides read TGTGCCAGCAGCGAGGGGTCAGGGGGGGGCGTCGACGAGCAGTACTTC.

J is TRBJ2-2 and V is TRBV13; D possibly corresponds to TRBD1 (5 bases). The V end was cut by 3 bases, the J end by 6 bases, with 17 bases between. The CDR3 spans 16 residues. Germline lookup yields CDR1 PRHDT and CDR2 FYEKMQ (reference sequence). As DNA, the CDR3 is TGTGCCAGCAGCTTGCCAGGGTGGGGATCCGCCGGGGAGCTGTTTTTT. Protein: CASSLPGWGSAGELFF.

The genes are TRBV18 and TRBJ2-7; 12 positions agree with TRBD1. V dropped 8 bases and J dropped 2; count of bases not matched to a gene: 10. This CDR3 has 16 residues. The germline V gene encodes CDR1 KGHSH and CDR2 LQKENI. The CDR3, as DNA: TGTGCCAGCCAAGGGGACAGGGGGCACAAAGCCTACGAGCAGTACTTC. Translating it yields CASQGDRGHKAYEQYF.

The DNA of the CDR3 is TGTGCCAGCAGCTGGAGAAGGCTGGCCAATGAGCAGTTCTTC. Translation gives CASSWRRLANEQFF. This chain connects TRBV5-6 to TRBJ2-1; no definite D call. V was pared by 3 bases and J by 6 bases, with 13 bases between. The germline V gene has CDR1 SGHDT and CDR2 YYEEEE. This CDR3 has 14 residues.

The chain employs TRBV11-3 and TRBJ2-7, with D perhaps matching TRBD1 (5 bases). Germline CDR1 and CDR2: SGHNT and YENEEA. This CDR3 has 13 amino acids. Deletions cut 8 bases from V and 1 base from J, with 12 bases between. CDR3 in amino acids: CASGSRDSYEQYF. CDR3 nucleotide sequence: TGTGCCAGCGGCAGCAGGGATTCCTACGAGCAGTACTTC.

In the case of this clone: A read error may produce the germline difference seen at one junction end. The chain is built from TRBV7-7 and TRBJ2-3, with 13 bases identical to TRBD2. Germline values: CDR1 SSHAT, CDR2 FNYEAQ (reference sequence). The CDR3 extends over 15 amino acids. CDR3: CASSPGLAGADTQYF. The CDR3 DNA reads TGTGCTAGCAGCCCCGGACTAGCGGGAGCAGATACGCAGTATTTT.

The genes are TRBV18 and TRBJ1-1; D gene uncertain. The V gene's germline CDR1 is KGHSH and CDR2 LQKENI. Trimming left V 4 bases short and J 0 bases short, with 6 bases between. The CDR3 loop spans 13 amino acids. Here the CDR3 reads CASSRGMNTEAFF. The CDR3 DNA reads TGTGCCAGCTCACGAGGCATGAACACTGAAGCTTTCTTT.

The J gene is TRBJ1-5, the V gene TRBV5-5; TRBD1 matches at 10 bases. The CDR3 loop spans 16 amino acids. Germline V gives CDR1 SGHKS, CDR2 YYEKEE (reference sequence). J lost 4 bases, V lost 2 bases, and 6 bases had no gene match. CDR3 sequence reads: CASSLGRDRGNQPQHF. In DNA, the CDR3 is TGTGCCAGCAGCTTAGGCCGGGACAGGGGTAATCAGCCCCAGCATTTT.

This chain uses TRBV6-5 with TRBJ2-7; 8 bases are shared with TRBD2. The CDR3 totals 14 residues. Germline assignment: CDR1 MNHEY and CDR2 SVGAGI. The trim removed 0 bases at V and 3 bases at J, leaving 1 base unmatched. CDR3 coding DNA: TGTGCCAGCAGTTACTCGGGGACTAGCTACGAGCAGTACTTC. Amino acid sequence: CASSYSGTSYEQYF.

The rearrangement joins TRBV7-3 to TRBJ1-1, with TRBD1 as a possible D gene (5 bases). V was shortened by 3 bases and J by 1 base, with 9 bases between the two germline ends. Germline V gives CDR1 SGHTA, CDR2 FQGTGA. The CDR3 runs to 14 residues. In DNA form, the CDR3 reads TGTGCCAGCAGCTTTGGGACGGAGAACACTGAAGCTTTCTTT. This encodes CASSFGTENTEAFF.

The CDR3 nucleotides are TGCGCCAGCAGCCATTTGGGGCAGCCCAAGACCCAGTACTTC. Amino acids: CASSHLGQPKTQYF. This chain joins TRBV4-3 and TRBJ2-5, with TRBD1 as a possible D gene (5 bases). V was clipped by 3 bases and J by 6 bases, with 14 bases between them. This CDR3 spans 14 amino acids. Germline V gene data show CDR1 as LGHNA and CDR2 as YSLEER.

This chain connects TRBV9 to TRBJ2-1; D remains ambiguous. The CDR3 is 12 amino acids. Germline V gene lookup returns CDR1 SGDLS and CDR2 YYNGEE. The germline V and J ends were trimmed by 0 bases and 7 bases, with 5 bases remaining between them. Here the CDR3 DNA reads TGTGCCAGCAGCGTAGAGGGAAATGAGCAGTTCTTC. The encoded protein is CASSVEGNEQFF.

This chain's CDR3 is CASSQVIHNYGYTF. CDR3 DNA sequence: TGCGCCAGCAGCCAAGTGATCCATAACTATGGCTACACCTTC. The chain is built from TRBV4-1 and TRBJ1-2; D remains ambiguous. From germline, CDR1 is MGHRA and CDR2 YSYEKL. The CDR3 contains 14 residues. Trimming removed 1 base from V and 1 base from J, with 7 bases in between.

This clone was recorded only once. The chain joins TRBV5-8 to TRBJ2-2; TRBD1 matches at 12 bases. Germline V gives CDR1 SGHTS, CDR2 YDEGEE. Germline trimming cut 3 bases from V and 6 bases from J; bases unmatched to any gene: 3. The CDR3 has 15 residues. This CDR3 is CASSYGTGGPGELFF. The DNA of the CDR3 is TGTGCCAGCAGCTACGGGACAGGGGGCCCCGGGGAGCTGTTTTTT.

This chain uses TRBV6-4 with TRBJ2-3; TRBD1 aligns across 12 bases. V lost 6 bases to trimming and J lost 11 bases; unmatched junction nucleotides: 12. CDR1 MRHNA and CDR2 SNTAGT come from the germline V gene. The CDR3 length is 15 residues. The CDR3, as DNA: TGTGCCAGCAGGGCTGGGACAGGGGGCTCAGGGGGGCAGTATTTT. Translated, it gives CASRAGTGGSGGQYF.

This clone is judged medium-sized (0.01 to 0.1%). The chain couples TRBV28 to TRBJ2-7, with TRBD1 as a possible D gene (6 bases). The germline V gene has CDR1 MDHEN and CDR2 SYDVKM. The CDR3 contains 14 residues. Trimming stripped 3 bases from V and 8 bases from J, with 17 bases between. CDR3 residues: CASSFTGNTWKQYF. Written as DNA, the CDR3 is TGTGCCAGCAGTTTTACAGGGAACACCTGGAAGCAGTACTTC.

This clone has only one observation. The V call is TRBV7-3, the J call TRBJ2-1; D is unresolved. V lost 2 bases, J lost 0 bases, and 8 bases lay in between. The CDR3 is 15 amino acids. Germline-derived CDR1 and CDR2 are SGHTA and FQGTGA. This CDR3 is CASSLAKSSYNEQFF. As DNA, the CDR3 is TGTGCCAGCAGCTTAGCCAAGAGCTCCTACAATGAGCAGTTCTTC. The entire variable domain, with the rest obtained from reference TRBV7-3 and TRBJ2-1, is as follows: GAGVSQTPSNKVTEKGKYVELRCDPISGHTALYWYRQSLGQGPEFLIYFQGTGAADDSGLPNDRFFAVRPEGSVSTLKIQRTERGDSAVYLCASSLAKSSYNEQFFGPGTRLTVL.

The chain combines TRBV28 with TRBJ2-2; no definite D call. The V end lost 2 bases, the J end lost 5 bases, and 6 bases lay between the germline ends. Germline V gene lookup returns CDR1 MDHEN and CDR2 SYDVKM. The CDR3 extends over 13 amino acids. The CDR3 loop is CASSLRATGELFF. The CDR3 nucleotides are TGTGCCAGCAGTTTAAGGGCTACCGGGGAGCTGTTTTTT.

The genes are TRBV5-1 and TRBJ2-5; 7 bases agree with TRBD1. With V trimmed by 4 bases and J by 3 bases, 3 bases remained unmatched. In germline, CDR1 is SGHRS, CDR2 YFSETQ. The CDR3 has 13 residues. For the CDR3, the DNA is TGCGCCAGCAGCGGGACAGCAAAAGAGACCCAGTACTTC. Its translation is CASSGTAKETQYF. Complete variable domain (other parts from reference TRBV5-1 and TRBJ2-5): KAGVTQTPRYLIKTRGQQVTLSCSPISGHRSVSWYQQTPGQGLQFLFEYFSETQRNKGNFPGRFSGRQFSNSRSEMNVSTLELGDSALYLCASSGTAKETQYFGPGTRLLVL.

The V gene is TRBV19, the J gene TRBJ1-4; possibly TRBD1 for D (6 bases). The germline V gene has CDR1 LNHDA and CDR2 SQIVND (reference sequence). This CDR3 spans 14 amino acids. V lost 9 bases to trimming and J lost 0 bases, with 11 bases between them. CDR3 nucleotide sequence: TGTGCCAGCTATGGACAGACAACTAATGAAAAACTGTTTTTT. This translates into CASYGQTTNEKLFF.

The rearrangement links TRBV7-9 to TRBJ2-1, with D unclear. CDR3 size: 11 residues. The germline CDR1 and CDR2 sequences are SEHNR and FQNEAQ (reference sequence). Trimming cost V 2 bases and J 15 bases, with 11 bases left between them. This chain's CDR3 is CASSLRDWLFF. CDR3 DNA: TGTGCCAGCAGCTTAAGGGATTGGCTGTTCTTC.